The T cell receptor beta chain under discussion was sequenced for a study of blood T cell repertoires in COVID-19. Study summary: The United States, Italy and Spain provided the acute and convalescent COVID-19 samples.

Sequenced by immunoSEQ multiplex PCR; TCRdb stores in-frame clones only, minus some. The top ten clones hold under 3.5% of a sample with about 280,000 clones, 86% of them seen once. The trim removed 4 bases at V and 0 bases at J, leaving 11 bases unmatched. The V gene's germline CDR1 is KGHDR and CDR2 SFDVKD. There are 20 residues in the CDR3. The source of this sequence is a woman aged 25 to 39 with active or convalescent COVID-19. The V and J genes are TRBV24-1 and TRBJ2-5; 15 positions match TRBD2. The sample was peripheral blood. The CDR3 DNA reads TGTGCCACCAGTGACCCCGGGACTAGCGGGGGGCTCCTGTACCAAGAGACCCAGTACTTC. It specifies CATSDPGTSGGLLYQETQYF.